What follows are 2 T cell receptor beta chains derived from one specimen sequenced in a study of shared clonotypes between healthy human individuals. TCRdb's table, derived via immunoSEQ multiplex PCR, lists solely in-frame clones and lacks some. The table lists about a million clones, about 72% of them singletons. Sequencing was carried out using memory CD4+ T cells from PBMCs. Subset defined: CD45RA-negative fraction. Every receptor here comes from a man younger than 30 in good health. Some clones in this sample may be carry-over from other donors' samples.

The chain is built from TRBV28 and TRBJ1-5; the D gene is possibly TRBD1 (5 bases). From germline, CDR1 is MDHEN and CDR2 SYDVKM. V was shortened by 6 bases and J by 5 bases, with 17 bases between the two germline ends. This CDR3 comprises 15 residues. The CDR3 DNA follows: TGTGCCAGCAGAGCCGGACCGGGACCCTATCAGCCCCAGCATTTT. Encoded protein: CASRAGPGPYQPQHF.

The V gene is TRBV5-1, the J gene TRBJ1-1; no clear D gene. This CDR3 comprises 14 residues. CDR1 and CDR2 from the germline V gene are SGHRS and YFSETQ. The V end was cut by 0 bases, the J end by 3 bases, with 9 bases between. In nucleotides, the CDR3 is TGCGCCAGCAGCTTGGTCCCTGAGGACACTGAAGCTTTCTTT. Its protein product is CASSLVPEDTEAFF.